These T cell receptor beta chains were read from a single sample in a study of identical twins. TCRdb ran MiXCR on the 5' RACE reads and lists one entry per CDR3 protein. The data contain around 240,000 distinct CDR3 sequences, about 11% of them singletons. The sample taken for sequencing was memory T cells sorted from blood. The receptor set was obtained from a man aged 45-65 years in good health. CDR3s include the opening cysteine and the closing phenylalanine or tryptophan. Rows give clone size only sometimes, using once, few, many, or a class for an expanded clone.

v_call clone_size cdr3_aa
TRBV9 - CASSVDAGLREPQHF
TRBV4-2 many CASSQDTVSYEQYF
TRBV6-1 few CASSKRTAYEQYF
TRBV7-2 - CASSLGSRGPYEQYF
TRBV6-1 - CASTPASGANVLTF
TRBV7-9 few CASSPRTGGEHGYTF
TRBV11-2 many CASSLDFGYRGDTQYF
TRBV20-1 many CSARPLLNTEAFF
TRBV20-1 many CSAPQIGGNYGYTF
TRBV6-2/TRBV6-3 many CASRQITGELFF
TRBV5-1 few CASSRDRGPSSGANVLTF
TRBV20-1 - CSARDGGGDEWNEQFF
TRBV20-1 many CSVRGADTQYF